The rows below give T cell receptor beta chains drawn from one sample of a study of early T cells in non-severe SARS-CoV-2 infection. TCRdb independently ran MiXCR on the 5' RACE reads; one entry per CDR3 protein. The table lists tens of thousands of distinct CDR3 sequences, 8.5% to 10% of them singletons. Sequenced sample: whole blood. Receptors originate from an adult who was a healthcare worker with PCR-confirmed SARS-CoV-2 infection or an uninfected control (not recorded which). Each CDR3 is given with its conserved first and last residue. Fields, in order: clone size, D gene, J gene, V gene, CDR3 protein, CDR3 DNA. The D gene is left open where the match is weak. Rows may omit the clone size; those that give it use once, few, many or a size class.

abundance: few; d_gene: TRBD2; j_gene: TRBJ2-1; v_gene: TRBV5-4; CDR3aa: CASSLKLAGGPDYNEQFF; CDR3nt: TGTGCCAGCAGCTTAAAACTAGCGGGAGGGCCGGATTACAATGAGCAGTTCTTC
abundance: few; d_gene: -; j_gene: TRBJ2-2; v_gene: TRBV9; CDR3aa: CASSVGNANTGELFF; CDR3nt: TGTGCCAGCAGCGTGGGCAACGCGAACACCGGGGAGCTGTTTTTT
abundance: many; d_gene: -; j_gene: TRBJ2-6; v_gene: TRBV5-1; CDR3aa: CASSLTPGANVLTF; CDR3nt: TGCGCCAGCAGCTTGACCCCTGGGGCCAACGTCCTGACTTTC
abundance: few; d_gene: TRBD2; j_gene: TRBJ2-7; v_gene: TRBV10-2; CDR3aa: CASRISGKDEQYF; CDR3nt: TGCGCCAGCAGGATTAGCGGGAAGGACGAGCAGTACTTC
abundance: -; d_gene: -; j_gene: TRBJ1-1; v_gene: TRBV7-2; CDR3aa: CASSPKRGQGPAFF; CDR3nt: TGTGCCAGCAGCCCTAAACGGGGGCAGGGGCCGGCTTTCTTT
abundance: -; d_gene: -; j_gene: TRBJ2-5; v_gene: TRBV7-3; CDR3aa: CASSSDGETQYF; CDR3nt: TGTGCCAGCAGTTCCGACGGAGAGACCCAGTACTTC
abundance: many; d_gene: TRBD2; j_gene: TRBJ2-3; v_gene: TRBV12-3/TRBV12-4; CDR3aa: CASSSSTSARTDTQYF; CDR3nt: TGTGCCAGCAGTTCATCGACTAGCGCCCGCACAGATACGCAGTATTTT
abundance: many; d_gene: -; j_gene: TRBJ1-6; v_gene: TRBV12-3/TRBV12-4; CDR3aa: CASSFPNSPLHF; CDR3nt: TGTGCCAGCAGTTTCCCCAATTCACCCCTCCACTTT
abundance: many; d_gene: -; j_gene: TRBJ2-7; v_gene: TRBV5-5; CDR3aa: CASSFDSYEQYF; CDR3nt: TGTGCCAGCAGCTTTGATTCCTACGAGCAGTACTTC
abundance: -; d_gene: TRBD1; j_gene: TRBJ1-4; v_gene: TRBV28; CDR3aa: CASSSAAISGTGDEKLFF; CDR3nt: TGTGCCAGCAGTTCCGCGGCCATCTCCGGGACAGGGGATGAAAAACTGTTTTTT
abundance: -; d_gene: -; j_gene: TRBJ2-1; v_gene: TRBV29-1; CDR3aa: CSAPGVHEQFF; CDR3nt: TGCAGCGCCCCAGGGGTTCATGAGCAGTTCTTC
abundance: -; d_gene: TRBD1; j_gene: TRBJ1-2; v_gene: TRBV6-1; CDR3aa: CASRAGQGGYGYTF; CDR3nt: TGTGCCAGCAGAGCGGGACAGGGGGGCTATGGCTACACCTTC
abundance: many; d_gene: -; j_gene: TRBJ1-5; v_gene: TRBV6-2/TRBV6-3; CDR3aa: CASSKEGTNQPQHF; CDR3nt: TGTGCCAGCAGTAAGGAGGGGACCAATCAGCCCCAGCATTTT
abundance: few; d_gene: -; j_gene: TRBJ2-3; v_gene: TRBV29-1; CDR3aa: CSVEDLSRTDTQYF; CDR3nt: TGCAGCGTTGAAGATCTAAGCAGGACAGATACGCAGTATTTT
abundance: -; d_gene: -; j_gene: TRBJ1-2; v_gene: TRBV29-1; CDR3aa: CSVDGYTF; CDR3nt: TGCAGCGTTGATGGCTACACCTTC
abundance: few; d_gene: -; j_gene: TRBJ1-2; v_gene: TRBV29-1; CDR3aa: CSVEAITHYGYTF; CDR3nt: TGCAGCGTTGAGGCTATTACACACTATGGCTACACCTTC
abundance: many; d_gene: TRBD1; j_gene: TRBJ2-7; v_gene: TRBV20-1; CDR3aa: CSAERGTGGYEQYF; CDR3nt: TGCAGTGCCGAGAGGGGGACAGGGGGCTACGAGCAGTACTTC
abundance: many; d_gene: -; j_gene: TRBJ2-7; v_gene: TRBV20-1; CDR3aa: CSARGDSSYEQYF; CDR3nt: TGCAGTGCTAGGGGAGACAGCTCCTACGAGCAGTACTTC
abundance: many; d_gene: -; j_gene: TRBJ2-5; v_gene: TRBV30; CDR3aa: CAWKGLAYQETQYF; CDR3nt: TGTGCCTGGAAGGGGCTAGCGTACCAAGAGACCCAGTACTTC